The rows below give T cell receptor beta chains drawn from one sample of a study of blood T cell repertoires in COVID-19. Some clones are missing from TCRdb's copy, which holds only in-frame ones; the method was immunoSEQ multiplex PCR. The sample contains 52,000 or so clones, under 85% of which appear only once. Input material: peripheral blood. The receptors come from a man aged 35-49 years with acute or convalescent COVID-19. Both conserved end residues are part of each CDR3. A D gene is named only where the DNA matches it firmly. A row's size may be missing; if present it is once, few, many or a size class.

. TRBJ2-7 . TRBV12-3/TRBV12-4 TGTGCCAGCAGTTTAGGGCAGGCCGAGCAGTACTTC CASSLGQAEQYF
. TRBJ2-3 . TRBV5-5 TGTGCCAGCAGCCAAAGAGGCTGGGAGACTAGCACAGATACGCAGTATTTT CASSQRGWETSTDTQYF
. TRBJ1-6 . TRBV7-2 TGTGCCAGCAGCCTCCAGGGGAATTCACCCCTCCACTTT CASSLQGNSPLHF
TRBD1 TRBJ2-1 . TRBV24-1 TGTGCCACCAGTGATAGGGACAGGTCTATCAATGAGCAGTTCTTC CATSDRDRSINEQFF
. TRBJ1-4 . TRBV6-5 TGTGCCAGCAGAGGCGGGGTAGAGGTGTTTTTT CASRGGVEVFF
. TRBJ1-4 few TRBV7-2 TGTGCCAGCAGCTTAGTGTTTATAACTAATGAAAAACTGTTTTTT CASSLVFITNEKLFF
. TRBJ2-7 . TRBV19 TGTGCCAGTAGTATCTCAGCGACCTTCTACGAGCAGTACTTC CASSISATFYEQYF
TRBD1 TRBJ2-6 . TRBV4-1 TGCGCCAGCAGCGCGACGGGACAGGGGGCTGAGGGGGCCAACGTCCTGACTTTC CASSATGQGAEGANVLTF
TRBD1 TRBJ1-1 . TRBV4-2 TGTGCCAGCAGCCAAGCTCCGGACAGGGAAGCTTTCTTT CASSQAPDREAFF
. TRBJ1-2 . TRBV21-1 TGTGCCAGCAAGAGTCTCCTTTCTAACTATGGCTACACCTTC CASKSLLSNYGYTF
. TRBJ1-2 few TRBV7-9 TGTGCCAGCAGCGCTCGAGACTATGGCTACACCTTC CASSARDYGYTF
TRBD2 TRBJ2-1 once TRBV2 TGTGCCAGCAGTGAATCAGCGGGGCGATACAATGAGCAGTTCTTC CASSESAGRYNEQFF
. TRBJ1-5 . TRBV2 TGTGCCAGCAGTGAATTCGGGGACAATCAGCCCCAGCATTTT CASSEFGDNQPQHF
. TRBJ2-3 few TRBV5-4 TGTGCCAGCAGCTTGTACTCAGGGTACGGGAGCACAGATACGCAGTATTTT CASSLYSGYGSTDTQYF
. TRBJ2-7 . TRBV4-1 TGCGCCAGCAGCAATACAGGGAACGAGCAGTACTTC CASSNTGNEQYF
TRBD2 TRBJ2-2 . TRBV6-5 TGTGCCAGCAGTATTACTAGCGGGGGGGGCGGGGAGCTGTTTTTT CASSITSGGGGELFF
. TRBJ2-7 few TRBV2 TGTGCCAGCAGTGAGTCTCTCTACGAGCAGTACTTC CASSESLYEQYF
. TRBJ2-5 few TRBV27 TGTGCCAGCATTTCTCGCTGGGGCGCTGCGGAGACCCAGTACTTC CASISRWGAAETQYF
. TRBJ2-2 . TRBV24-1 TGTGCCACCAGTGATATCTTAAACGGGGAGCTGTTTTTT CATSDILNGELFF
. TRBJ2-2 few TRBV24-1 TGTGCCACCAGGGATACACAGGTCTTAGGCGGGGAGCTGTTTTTT CATRDTQVLGGELFF
. TRBJ1-5 . TRBV2 TGTGCCAGCACCTCGTCGACAGGAATGAAACCCCAGCATTTT CASTSSTGMKPQHF
TRBD2 TRBJ2-3 once TRBV19 TGTGCCAGTACGAGCGGGACTCCTGAGACGGATACGCAGTATTTT CASTSGTPETDTQYF
. TRBJ1-1 . TRBV15 TGTGCCACCAGCAGCGATGGGGCAGGGGCGAACACTGAAGCTTTCTTT CATSSDGAGANTEAFF
. TRBJ2-4 . TRBV2 TGTGCCAAAGAGACCAAAAACATTCAGTACTTC CAKETKNIQYF
. TRBJ2-7 . TRBV5-1 TGCGCCAGCAGCGCGACGATGGGCAGGGGTTACGAGCAGTACTTC CASSATMGRGYEQYF
. TRBJ1-2 . TRBV21-1 TGTGCCAGCAGCAAAATGGACAGGGTAAACTATGGCTACACCTTC CASSKMDRVNYGYTF
. TRBJ1-5 few TRBV19 TGTGCCAGTAGTAGGCAGGTGGATAGCAATCAGCCCCAGCATTTT CASSRQVDSNQPQHF
. TRBJ1-1 . TRBV4-2 TGTGCCAGCAGCCAAGGTCTGATGGAGCGGAACACTGAAGCTTTCTTT CASSQGLMERNTEAFF
TRBD1 TRBJ2-3 . TRBV5-1 TGCGCCAGCAGCTTGGACAGGGGGCGAGATACGCAGTATTTT CASSLDRGRDTQYF
. TRBJ2-2 . TRBV2 TGTGCCAGCAAGAGACAGGCGAACACCGGGGAGCTGTTTTTT CASKRQANTGELFF
. TRBJ2-1 . TRBV9 TGTGCCAGCAGCGGACTAGTAAGGGATGAGCAGTTCTTC CASSGLVRDEQFF
. TRBJ2-7 . TRBV6-1 TGTGCCAGCAGTGAAGATGGGGCAGCTTCCTACGAGCAGTACTTC CASSEDGAASYEQYF
TRBD1 TRBJ1-1 . TRBV27 TGTGCCAGCAGTAGAGACAGGGGAACTGAAGCTTTCTTT CASSRDRGTEAFF
. TRBJ2-3 . TRBV9 TGTGCCAGCAGCGTGGACAGCAGCACAGATACGCAGTATTTT CASSVDSSTDTQYF